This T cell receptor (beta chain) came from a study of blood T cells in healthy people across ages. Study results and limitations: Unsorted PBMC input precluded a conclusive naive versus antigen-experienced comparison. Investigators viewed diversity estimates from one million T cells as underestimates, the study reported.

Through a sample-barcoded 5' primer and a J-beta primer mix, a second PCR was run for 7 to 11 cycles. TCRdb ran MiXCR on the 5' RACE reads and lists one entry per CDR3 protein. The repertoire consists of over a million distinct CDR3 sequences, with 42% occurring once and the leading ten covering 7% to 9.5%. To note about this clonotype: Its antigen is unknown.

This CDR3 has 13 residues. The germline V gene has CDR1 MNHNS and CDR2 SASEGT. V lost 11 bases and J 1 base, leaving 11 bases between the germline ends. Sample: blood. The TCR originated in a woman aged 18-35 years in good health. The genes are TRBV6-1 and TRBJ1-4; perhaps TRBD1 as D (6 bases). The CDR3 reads CAGGTITNEKLFF. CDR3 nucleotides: TGTGCCGGTGGGACAATAACTAATGAAAAACTGTTTTTT.